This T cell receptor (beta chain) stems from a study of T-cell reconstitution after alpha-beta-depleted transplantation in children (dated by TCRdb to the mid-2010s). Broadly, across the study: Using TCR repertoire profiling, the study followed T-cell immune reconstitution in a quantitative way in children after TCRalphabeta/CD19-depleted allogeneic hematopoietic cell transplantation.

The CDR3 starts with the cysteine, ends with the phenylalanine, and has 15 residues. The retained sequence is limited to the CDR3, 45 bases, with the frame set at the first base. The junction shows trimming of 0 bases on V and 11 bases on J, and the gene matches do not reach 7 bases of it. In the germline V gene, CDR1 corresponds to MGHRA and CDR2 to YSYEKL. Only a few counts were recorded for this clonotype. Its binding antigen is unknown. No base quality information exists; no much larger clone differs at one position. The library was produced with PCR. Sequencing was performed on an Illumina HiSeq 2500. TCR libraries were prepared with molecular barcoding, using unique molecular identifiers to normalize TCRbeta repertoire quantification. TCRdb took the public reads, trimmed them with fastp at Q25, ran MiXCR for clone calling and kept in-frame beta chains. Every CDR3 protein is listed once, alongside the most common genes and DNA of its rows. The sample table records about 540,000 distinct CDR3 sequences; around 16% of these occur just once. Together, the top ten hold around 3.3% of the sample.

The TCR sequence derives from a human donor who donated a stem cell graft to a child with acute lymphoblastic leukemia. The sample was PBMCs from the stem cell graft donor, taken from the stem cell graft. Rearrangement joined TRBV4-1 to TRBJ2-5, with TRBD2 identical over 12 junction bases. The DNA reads TGCGCCAGCAGCCAAGAGCCGGGACTAGCGGGCCCTCAGTACTTC. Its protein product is CASSQEPGLAGPQYF.